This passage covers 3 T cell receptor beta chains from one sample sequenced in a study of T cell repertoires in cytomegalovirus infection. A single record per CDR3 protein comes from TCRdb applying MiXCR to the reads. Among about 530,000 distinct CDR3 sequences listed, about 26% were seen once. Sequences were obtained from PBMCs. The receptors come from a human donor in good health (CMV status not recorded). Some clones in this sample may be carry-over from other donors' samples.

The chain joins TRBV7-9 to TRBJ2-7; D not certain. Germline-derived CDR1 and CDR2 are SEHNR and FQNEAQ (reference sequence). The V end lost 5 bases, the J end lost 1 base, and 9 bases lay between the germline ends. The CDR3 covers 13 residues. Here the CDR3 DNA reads TGTGCCAGCAGCGACGTGGGGTCCTACGAGCAGTACGTC. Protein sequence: CASSDVGSYEQYV.

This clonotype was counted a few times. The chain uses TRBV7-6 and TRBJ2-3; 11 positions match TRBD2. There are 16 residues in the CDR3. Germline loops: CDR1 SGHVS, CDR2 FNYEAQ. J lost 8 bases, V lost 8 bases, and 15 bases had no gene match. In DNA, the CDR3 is TGTGCCAGCGGACAGGGACTAGCGGTCTATCGGGGTACGCAGTATTTT. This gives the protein CASGQGLAVYRGTQYF.

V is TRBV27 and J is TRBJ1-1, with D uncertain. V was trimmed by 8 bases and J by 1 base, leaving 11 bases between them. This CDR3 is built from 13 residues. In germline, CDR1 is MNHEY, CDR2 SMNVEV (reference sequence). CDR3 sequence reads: CASHPRANTEAFF. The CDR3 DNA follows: TGTGCCAGCCACCCGAGAGCGAACACTGAAGCTTTCTTT.